This T cell receptor beta chain came from a study of blood T cell repertoires in COVID-19. On the study more broadly: Whether acute or convalescent, the COVID-19 samples came from the United States, Italy and Spain. Sources were T cells, B-cell-depleted T cells, or PBMCs; the material itself was cDNA or gDNA.

The CDR3 has 14 amino acids. The V gene lost 7 bases and the J gene lost 6 bases, with 18 bases spanning the gap. Germline-derived CDR1 and CDR2 are MNHEY and SVGAGI. In the authors' methods: Reference gene primer amplification gave nucleated cell count estimates. Repertoires were generated with immunoSEQ multiplex PCR, while TCRdb's copy carries only in-frame clones and drops some. From that table come the V and J calls and clone size; the DNA was used to work out D and trimming. The repertoire consists of around 68,000 clones, with 79% occurring once and the leading ten covering 8.5% to 10%. This TCR derives from a woman aged 45-60 years with acute or convalescent COVID-19. Sequencing was performed on peripheral blood. The gene calls are TRBV6-5 and TRBJ1-1; D not resolved. The CDR3 DNA is TGTGCCAGCACTCTTAGCCTACCTGGGTCTGAAGCTTTCTTT. Its translation: CASTLSLPGSEAFF.